This entry features one T cell receptor beta chain sequence. The antigen is unknown. Germline lookup yields CDR1 SGHRS and CDR2 YFSETQ. Trimming removed 3 bases at V and 0 bases at J, with 12 bases between. This CDR3 has 15 amino acids. The data belong to a study of T cell responses to AZD1222 COVID-19 vaccine. Study overall: Second-dose schedules of about 4 or about 12 weeks were combined.

Points from the study as a whole: After the peak T cell response, and only then, were repertoires sampled. Across spike, vaccine-associated CD4 TCRs were found, dominant at 160-218 and 743-854.

TCRdb's table, derived via immunoSEQ multiplex PCR, lists solely in-frame clones and lacks some. This table holds tens of thousands of clones, just under 90% found once. This receptor was obtained from an adult in good health. Sequences were derived from peripheral blood, sampled on day 0 of AZD1222 vaccination. The chain employs TRBV5-1 and TRBJ1-1, with D perhaps TRBD1 (5 bases). CDR3 sequence (DNA): TGCGCCAGCAGCTCAGACAGAAGCATGAACACTGAAGCTTTCTTT. It specifies CASSSDRSMNTEAFF.